These 9 T cell receptor beta chains originate from one sample sequenced in a study of CD8 T cells in ankylosing spondylitis. Points from the study as a whole: In ankylosing spondylitis blood, a motif of about 8 highly homologous TCR beta variants appeared characteristic.

MiXCR, applied by TCRdb to the 5' RACE reads, yields one record per CDR3 protein. In the table there are fewer than 550,000 distinct CDR3 sequences, 5.3% of which are singletons. Antigens for these TCRs are unknown. Sequenced: blood, either unsorted or a sorted T cell fraction (not recorded which). Receptors originate from a male donor with ankylosing spondylitis.

This clonotype was seen ten or more times. V and J are TRBV5-6 and TRBJ1-1; possible D gene TRBD1, 5 bases. The length of the CDR3 is 13 residues. Trimming pared 2 bases from V and 2 bases from J, leaving 7 bases between. Germline V gene data show CDR1 as SGHDT and CDR2 as YYEEEE. CDR3 residues: CASSFRVNTEAFF. The CDR3 bases are TGTGCCAGCAGCTTCAGGGTTAACACTGAAGCTTTCTTT.

This clonotype has a handful of counts. The chain employs TRBV6-2 or TRBV6-3 and TRBJ1-1, with 9 bases that match TRBD1. Germline loops: CDR1 MNHEY, CDR2 SVGEGT. This CDR3 is built from 15 residues. Losses at the gene ends were 1 base for V and 4 bases for J; bases not matched to a gene: 4. The chain's CDR3 is CASSYYTGGFTEAFF. The CDR3 bases are TGTGCCAGCAGTTACTACACAGGGGGCTTCACTGAAGCTTTCTTT.

This clonotype was found many times. The genes are TRBV29-1 and TRBJ2-5; weak D call: TRBD1 (6 bases). This CDR3 is built from 12 residues. CDR1 is SQVTM and CDR2 is ANQGSEA in the germline V gene. Deletions cut 4 bases from V and 1 base from J, with 7 bases between. CDR3 loop: CSVGGPQETQYF. The CDR3 nucleotides read TGCAGCGTTGGGGGGCCCCAAGAGACCCAGTACTTC.

Many counts were recorded for this clonotype. The CDR3 reads CASTGVRVRNYEQYF. The CDR3 DNA sequence: TGTGCCAGCACCGGCGTCAGGGTCAGGAACTACGAGCAGTACTTC. This chain uses TRBV7-8 with TRBJ2-7, with a tentative D call TRBD1 (5 bases). V dropped 7 bases and J dropped 3 bases, with 19 bases sitting between them. Germline V gene sequence: CDR1 SGHVS, CDR2 FQNEAQ. This CDR3 spans 15 amino acids.

This clonotype was found many times. The rearrangement uses TRBV15 and TRBJ2-5; tentative D call: TRBD1 (5 bases). CDR3 length equals 14 residues. V lost 1 base to trimming and J lost 4 bases, with 10 bases between them. Looked up from germline, CDR1 is LNHNV and CDR2 is YYDKDF (reference sequence). CDR3: CATSRAGSGETQYF. CDR3 coding DNA: TGTGCCACCAGCAGAGCAGGGTCAGGAGAGACCCAGTACTTC.

A word on this clonotype: This clone may be a read error of a much larger clone one base away. The J gene is TRBJ2-7, the V gene TRBV5-6; unclear D gene. Germline V gives CDR1 SGHDT, CDR2 YYEEEE. This CDR3 contains 13 residues. The germline V and J ends were trimmed by 3 bases and 4 bases, with 11 bases remaining between them. For the CDR3, the DNA is TGTGCCAGCAGCTCCGCGCACGGGTACGAGCAGTACTTC. It translates to CASSSAHGYEQYF.

This clonotype was found many times. The CDR3 here is CASSSLDRSFNYGYTF. The CDR3 DNA reads TGTGCCAGCAGTTCTCTCGACAGAAGCTTTAACTATGGCTACACCTTC. V usage is TRBV12-3 or TRBV12-4 and J usage is TRBJ1-2, with a possible D match to TRBD1 (5 bases). Trimming removed 4 bases at V and 1 base at J, with 16 bases between. The CDR3 has 16 residues.

CDR3 nucleotide sequence: TGTGCCAGCAGCTTGTTTGCAGGGTTCGACACTGAAGCTTTCTTT. Translating gives CASSLFAGFDTEAFF. The V gene is TRBV5-4, the J gene TRBJ1-1; a possible D gene is TRBD1 (5 bases). This CDR3 region has 15 residues. The germline V gene encodes CDR1 SGHNT and CDR2 YYREEE (reference sequence). Trimming took off 1 base at V and 3 bases at J, with 13 bases between the two ends.

The gene calls are TRBV20-1 and TRBJ2-2; D possibly corresponds to TRBD1 (6 bases). Germline V gene lookup returns CDR1 DFQATT and CDR2 SNEGSKA (reference sequence). Trimming stripped 0 bases from V and 0 bases from J, with 11 bases between. This CDR3 comprises 16 residues. CDR3 DNA sequence: TGCAGTGCTAGAGAGGGGGCAGGGTCGAACACCGGGGAGCTGTTTTTT. Amino acids: CSAREGAGSNTGELFF.